This T cell receptor beta chain emerged from a study of blood T cell repertoires in COVID-19 (dated by TCRdb to the early 2020s). As for the study more broadly: The collaborator samples originated in the United States, Italy and Spain and spanned the acute and convalescent phases of COVID-19. Deeply sampled blood TCRbeta repertoires from subjects exposed to, actively infected with, or recovered from COVID-19 were included in the dataset. The prospective study material was composed of cDNA or gDNA derived from T cells, B-cell-depleted T cells, or PBMCs. Samples were obtained from the ongoing ImmuneRACE study (first 160 participants) and from 1,254 subjects provided by 6 global collaborators. Sample metadata almost always included a de-identified subject ID, COVID-19 status, age in years and sex. Where HLA class I and class II types were available, the types were taken from metadata supplied by the sample provider, not from assay-based typing. The repertoires were released in a freely available public database intended as a resource for research on the immune response to SARS-CoV-2.

A word on this clone: Which antigen it targets is not known. No base quality values were provided; no much bigger clone lies one nucleotide off.

From the cysteine up to the phenylalanine, the CDR3 has a length of 16 residues. Left in the record is the CDR3 DNA by itself, 48 bases read in frame from the first base. V is reduced by 7 bases and J by 0 bases, leaving a spacing of 14 bases between them. TCRbeta CDR3 regions were amplified from genomic DNA by means of the immunoSEQ Assay, a bias-controlled multiplex PCR. Per the source publication's procedure: The number of nucleated cells in each sample was estimated by amplification of reference gene primers within the assay. To quantify the absolute abundance of each unique TCRbeta CDR3 rearrangement, sequence reads were collapsed and filtered. For each sample, productive Simpson clonality was calculated by taking the square root of Simpson's diversity index across productive rearrangements. As stored in TCRdb, this immuneACCESS dataset retains in-frame rearrangements with V and J assigned. A fraction of the clones does not appear; measured against another copy, unresolved V genes explain less than half of the discrepancy, and the remainder lacks a known reason. That table supplies the V and J calls and clone size; D and trimming were determined from the DNA. The sample records about 190,000 clones, approximately 91% of which are singletons. The ten most abundant clones make up roughly 6.2% of the sample.

Another Seattle source contributed samples from volunteer blood donors who had recovered from COVID-19. Each collaborating institution followed its own protocols to collect whole blood in K2EDTA tubes. For TCRbeta analysis, collaborator samples were shipped as frozen whole blood, as isolated PBMCs, or as DNA extracted from either sample type. Summary of the overall study and its limitations: The quantity of clinical and demographic metadata differed by source and by participant and was supplied without curation.

The sample taken for sequencing was peripheral blood. This chain joins TRBV5-3 to TRBJ1-6; a confident D gene designation cannot be given. TRBV5-3 carries the ORF label, with uncertain function. This clonotype was sampled from a woman aged 40 to 55 who had recovered from COVID-19. The nucleotides read TGTGCCAGATCCCTGAGGGTTAGCTCCTATAATTCACCCCTCCACTTT. It is translated as CARSLRVSSYNSPLHF.